Sequencing of this T cell receptor beta chain was carried out in a study of T-cell memory formation after mild COVID-19. Study observations and caveats: A balance of CD4 and CD8 characterized clones contracting day 15 to 85, whereas later expanders leaned CD4+. Clones which contracted sat mainly in CM and EM if CD4+, and in EMRA if CD8+.

Deletions cut 6 bases from V and 5 bases from J, with 14 bases between. This CDR3 has 14 amino acids. In its sample, this clonotype was seen a few times. What it recognizes is unknown. TCRdb reprocessed the 5' RACE reads with MiXCR, giving one entry per CDR3 protein. The sample includes a few hundred thousand distinct CDR3 sequences, more than 8% of them seen just once. This receptor was identified in a man aged 18 to 35 who had mild COVID-19 (a few samples of this study predate the infection). Cell type and time point are not known. Sequences were obtained from PBMCs or a T cell subset sorted from them (not recorded which). V and J are TRBV12-3 or TRBV12-4 and TRBJ1-5; D not resolved. The CDR3 sequence: CASSPLLIDQPQHF. The CDR3 nucleotides are TGTGCCAGCAGCCCCCTCCTAATCGATCAGCCCCAGCATTTT.